This T cell receptor beta chain was found in a study of blood T cell repertoires in COVID-19. V lost 2 bases and J 2 bases, leaving 18 bases between the germline ends. This CDR3 comprises 17 residues. Germline CDR1 reads ENHRY; CDR2 reads SYGVKD. In Cohort 3, a recovered donor had either two negative PCRs, clearance, or symptom resolution. In the source study's methods: Estimation of nucleated cell counts was performed using reference gene primer amplification. Sequencing was performed with immunoSEQ multiplex PCR; in TCRdb, only in-frame clones are kept and a portion is missing. That table is the source of V, J and clone size, and D and trimming were worked out from the DNA. Among 250,000 to 300,000 clones listed, around 89% were seen once.

Material: PBMCs or T cells enriched from blood (not recorded which). The sequence came from a man aged 35-49 years who had recovered from COVID-19. V usage is TRBV10-3 and J usage is TRBJ1-1; tentative D call: TRBD1 (6 bases). CDR3: CAISEGTARGANTEAFF. In nucleotides, the CDR3 is TGTGCCATCAGTGAGGGGACGGCCCGGGGGGCAAACACTGAAGCTTTCTTT.